The table lists the clone carrying this T cell receptor (beta chain) with a few counts. Its antigen is undetermined. TCRdb ran MiXCR on the reads and lists one entry per CDR3 protein. Of 300,000 to 400,000 distinct CDR3 sequences listed, 15% to 20% are singletons. V lost 6 bases and J lost 8, with 28 bases in between. This CDR3 contains 16 residues. Germline values: CDR1 SQVTM, CDR2 ANQGSEA. This sample is drawn from a study of T cell repertoires in cytomegalovirus infection. Study overall: Both CMV infection and a matching HLA type were indicated by public TCR beta signatures.

Study-wide results and limits: Clonotype analysis showed dominance of the ex vivo response by HLA-C-restricted CMV-specific TCR beta clonotypes.

This TCR came from a human donor in good health (CMV status not recorded). Some clones in this sample may be carry-over from other donors' samples. Sequences were obtained from PBMCs. The chain carries TRBV29-1 and TRBJ1-2; a weak D match, TRBD1 (6 bases). CDR3 bases: TGCAGCGTGGACAAGGCGATAGGGGGGACCTTCGACGGCTACACCTTC. The encoded protein is CSVDKAIGGTFDGYTF.